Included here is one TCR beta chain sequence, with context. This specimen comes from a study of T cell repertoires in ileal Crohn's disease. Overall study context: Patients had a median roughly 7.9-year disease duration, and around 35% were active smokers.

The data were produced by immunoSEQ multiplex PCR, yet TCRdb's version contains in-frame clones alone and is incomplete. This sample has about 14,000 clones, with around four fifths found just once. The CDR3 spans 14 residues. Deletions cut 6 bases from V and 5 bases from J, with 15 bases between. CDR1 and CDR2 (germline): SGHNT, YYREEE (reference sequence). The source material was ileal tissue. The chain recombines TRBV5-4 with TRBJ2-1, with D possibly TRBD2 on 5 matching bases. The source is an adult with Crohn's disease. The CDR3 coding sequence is TGTGCCAGCACCTCGAGGGAAGCCCACAATGAGCAGTTCTTC. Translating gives CASTSREAHNEQFF.